This T cell receptor (beta chain) derives from a study of cytomegalovirus exposure and HLA in healthy donors. It was healthy bone marrow donors who served as donors. Overall study findings and caveats: Reportedly, TCR beta sequences accurately predicted HLA-A and HLA-B alleles in most subjects. Rarity characterized most TCR sequences, yet some public TCRs appeared in many donors. A likely sequencing artifact accounted for one observed cluster of highly shared sequence variants.

Trimming removed 10 bases at V and 1 base at J, with 11 bases between. In germline, CDR1 is MNHNY, CDR2 SVGAGI (reference sequence). The CDR3 runs 13 residues. 13 Jbeta primers and 60 Vbeta primers were used for the PCR. Using immunoSEQ multiplex PCR, the repertoire was profiled, and TCRdb retains in-frame clones only, with some absent. The table has about 180,000 clones, 76% seen once. On this clone: Antigen: not known.

This sequence joins TRBV6-6 and TRBJ1-3; a possible D gene is TRBD1 (5 bases). The origin of this receptor is a woman aged 30 to 39 in good health and CMV-seropositive. Sequencing was done on a sample of PBMCs. In DNA, the CDR3 is TGTGCCACTCACGGGGGGTCTGGAAACACCATATATTTT. Translation: CATHGGSGNTIYF.